The 7 T cell receptor beta chains below come from one sample, sequenced in a study of spatial heterogeneity in lung cancer. Via MiXCR, TCRdb re-called the 5' RACE reads, giving one row per CDR3 protein. The repertoire holds under 75,000 distinct CDR3 sequences, with 7% to 10% as singletons. Time point indicated: sample taken at primary tumor resection. Whole RNA, which was extracted from tumor, nontumor lung tissue or frozen PBMC, was sequenced without any cell sorting. This specimen was PBMCs, taken at surgery. The receptor set was obtained from a female donor with early-stage non-small cell lung cancer.

This clonotype was picked up many times. J is TRBJ1-6 and V is TRBV9; no clear D gene. Trimming cost V 0 bases and J 0 bases, with 10 bases left between them. Germline V gives CDR1 SGDLS, CDR2 YYNGEE. The CDR3 covers 17 residues. The CDR3 spells CASSVDPVSSYNSPLHF. The CDR3 DNA follows: TGTGCCAGCAGCGTAGACCCGGTTAGCTCCTATAATTCACCCCTCCACTTT.

This clonotype occurred many times. The chain has TRBV29-1 and TRBJ2-1, with 7 bases identical to TRBD2. After removal of 6 bases from V and 7 bases from J, the junction contained 3 bases not matched to a gene. Germline V gives CDR1 SQVTM, CDR2 ANQGSEA. The CDR3 totals 11 residues. This CDR3 reads CSVFSGNEQFF. CDR3 nucleotides: TGCAGCGTCTTTAGCGGGAATGAGCAGTTCTTC.

The chain carries TRBV2 and TRBJ2-3, with D possibly being TRBD1 or TRBD2 (7 bases each). CDR3 length: 14 amino acids. CDR1 SNHLY and CDR2 FYNNEI come from the germline V gene. V was trimmed by 6 bases and J by 2 bases, leaving 12 bases between them. The CDR3 DNA reads TGTGCCAGCAGAGCGGGACAGCTCACAGATACGCAGTATTTT. This gives the protein CASRAGQLTDTQYF.

This chain uses TRBV27 with TRBJ1-1, with a weak D call TRBD1 (6 bases). Per the germline V gene, CDR1 is MNHEY and CDR2 is SMNVEV (reference sequence). The CDR3 loop spans 15 amino acids. V lost 4 bases and J 1 base, leaving 13 bases between the germline ends. CDR3 sequence: CASSWGGGSNTEAFF. The CDR3 DNA sequence: TGTGCCAGCAGTTGGGGGGGGGGCTCGAACACTGAAGCTTTCTTT.

This clonotype was counted at least ten times. This chain uses TRBV27 with TRBJ2-7; TRBD1 aligns across 7 bases. V was clipped by 1 base and J by 5 bases; unmatched bases: 5. This CDR3 comprises 14 residues. Germline V gene lookup returns CDR1 MNHEY and CDR2 SMNVEV (reference sequence). The chain's CDR3 is CASSLYEGADEQYV. DNA for the CDR3: TGTGCCAGCAGTTTATATGAGGGGGCAGACGAGCAGTACGTC.

Written as DNA, the CDR3 is TGTGCCAGCAGTGGGGGGGGAAGCTACGAGCAGTACTTC. Protein: CASSGGGSYEQYF. J is TRBJ2-7 and V is TRBV25-1; 7 bases agree with TRBD2. The CDR3 spans 13 residues. The V and J ends lost 4 bases and 3 bases, in that order; junction bases with no gene match: 3. Per the germline V gene, CDR1 is MGHDK and CDR2 is SYGVNS.

This clonotype came up many times. This rearrangement joins TRBV5-1 to TRBJ2-5; D is possibly TRBD1 (6 bases). This CDR3 is built from 15 residues. The V end was cut by 0 bases, the J end by 1 base, with 10 bases between. Germline V gene data show CDR1 as SGHRS and CDR2 as YFSETQ. The DNA for the CDR3 is TGCGCCAGCAGCTTGGGCACAGGGACCCAAGAGACCCAGTACTTC. Amino acid sequence: CASSLGTGTQETQYF.